This TCR beta chain was captured by sequencing in a study of T cells in Graves' hyperthyroidism and ophthalmopathy. The CDR3 regions of TCR beta were amplified from RNA transcripts. The TCR CDR3 was amplified in a first-round RT-PCR using the HTBI primer set. MiXCR, run by TCRdb on the multiplex PCR reads, gives a single entry per CDR3 protein. The sample lists 350,000 to 500,000 distinct CDR3 sequences, roughly 15% seen once, with 5.3% in the top ten. The sample holds many counts of this clonotype. Uncontrolled infection, other autoimmune disease, pregnancy or lactation barred patients from enrollment. The CDR3 consists of 15 residues. Trimming cost V 6 bases and J 3 bases, with 17 bases left between them.

The V call is TRBV12-3 or TRBV12-4, the J call TRBJ2-5, with D maybe TRBD2 (6 bases). This receptor was taken from a woman in her late teens or twenties with Graves' hyperthyroidism. The sequenced sample consisted of blood. As DNA, the CDR3 is TGTGCCAGCAGCTCAGACAGATGGGGGGAAGAGACCCAGTACTTC. Its translation is CASSSDRWGEETQYF.